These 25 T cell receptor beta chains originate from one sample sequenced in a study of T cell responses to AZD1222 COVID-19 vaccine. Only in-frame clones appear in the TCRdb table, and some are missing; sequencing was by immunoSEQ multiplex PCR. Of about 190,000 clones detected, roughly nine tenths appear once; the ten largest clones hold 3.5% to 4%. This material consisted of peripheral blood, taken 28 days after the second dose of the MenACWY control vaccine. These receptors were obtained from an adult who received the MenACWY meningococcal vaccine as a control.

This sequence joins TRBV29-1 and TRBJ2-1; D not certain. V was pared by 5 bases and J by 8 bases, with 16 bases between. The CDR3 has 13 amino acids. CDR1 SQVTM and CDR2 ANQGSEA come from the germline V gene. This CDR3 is CSVIRWPADEQFF. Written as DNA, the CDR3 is TGCAGCGTTATTCGGTGGCCGGCGGATGAGCAGTTCTTC.

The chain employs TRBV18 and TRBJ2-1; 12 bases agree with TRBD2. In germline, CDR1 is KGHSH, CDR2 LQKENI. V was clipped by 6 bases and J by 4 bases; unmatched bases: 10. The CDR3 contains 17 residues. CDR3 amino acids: CASSPRLAGVGYNEQFF. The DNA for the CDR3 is TGTGCCAGCTCCCCGCGACTAGCGGGAGTGGGATACAATGAGCAGTTCTTC.

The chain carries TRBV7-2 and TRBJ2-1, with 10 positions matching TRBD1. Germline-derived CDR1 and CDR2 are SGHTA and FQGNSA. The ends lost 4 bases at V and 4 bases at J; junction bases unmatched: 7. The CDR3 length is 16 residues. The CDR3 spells CASSSPGTGVYNEQFF. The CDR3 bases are TGTGCCAGCAGCTCCCCCGGGACAGGGGTATACAATGAGCAGTTCTTC.

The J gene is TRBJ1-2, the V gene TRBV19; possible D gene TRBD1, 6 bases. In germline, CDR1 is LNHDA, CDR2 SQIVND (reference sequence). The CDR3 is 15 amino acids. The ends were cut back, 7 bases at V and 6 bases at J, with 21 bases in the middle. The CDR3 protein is CASKIPPGRGHGYTF. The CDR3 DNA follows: TGTGCCAGTAAGATACCCCCCGGCAGGGGTCATGGCTACACCTTC.

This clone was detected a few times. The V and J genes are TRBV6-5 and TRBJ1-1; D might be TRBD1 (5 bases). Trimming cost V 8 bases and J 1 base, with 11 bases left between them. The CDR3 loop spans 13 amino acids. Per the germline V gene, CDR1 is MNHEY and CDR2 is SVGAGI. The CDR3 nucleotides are TGTGCCAGCTTTGGGGGTCCGAACACTGAAGCTTTCTTT. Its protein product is CASFGGPNTEAFF.

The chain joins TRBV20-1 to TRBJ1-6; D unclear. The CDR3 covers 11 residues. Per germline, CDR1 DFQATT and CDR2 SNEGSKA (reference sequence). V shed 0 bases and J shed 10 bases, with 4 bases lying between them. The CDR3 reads CSAREDSPLHF. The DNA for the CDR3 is TGCAGTGCTAGAGAGGACTCACCCCTCCACTTT.

CDR3 nucleotide sequence: TGCAGCGTTGAGGGACAGAGAAACTATGGCTACACCTTC. It codes for CSVEGQRNYGYTF. This chain connects TRBV29-1 to TRBJ1-2, with 7 bases fitting TRBD1. Trimming at V came to 3 bases and at J to 2 bases, leaving 3 bases not matched to a gene. CDR3 length: 13 residues. Germline V lookup: CDR1 SQVTM, CDR2 ANQGSEA.

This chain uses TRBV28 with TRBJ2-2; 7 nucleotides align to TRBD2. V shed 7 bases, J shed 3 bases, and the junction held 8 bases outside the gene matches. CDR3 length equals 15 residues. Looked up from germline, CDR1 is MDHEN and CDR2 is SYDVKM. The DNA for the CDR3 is TGTGCCAGCATCCTAAGCCGGGGGGACACCGGGGAGCTGTTTTTT. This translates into CASILSRGDTGELFF.

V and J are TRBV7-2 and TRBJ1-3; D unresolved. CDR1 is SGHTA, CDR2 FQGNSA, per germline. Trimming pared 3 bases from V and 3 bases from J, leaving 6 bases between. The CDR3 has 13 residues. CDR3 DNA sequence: TGTGCCAGCAGCTTGAGTAATGGAAACACCATATATTTT. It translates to CASSLSNGNTIYF.

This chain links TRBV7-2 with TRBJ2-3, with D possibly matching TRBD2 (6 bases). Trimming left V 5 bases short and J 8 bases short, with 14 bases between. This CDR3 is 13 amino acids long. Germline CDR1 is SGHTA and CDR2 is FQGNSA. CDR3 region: CASSREPPGTQYF. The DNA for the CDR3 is TGTGCCAGCAGCCGGGAGCCCCCCGGTACGCAGTATTTT.

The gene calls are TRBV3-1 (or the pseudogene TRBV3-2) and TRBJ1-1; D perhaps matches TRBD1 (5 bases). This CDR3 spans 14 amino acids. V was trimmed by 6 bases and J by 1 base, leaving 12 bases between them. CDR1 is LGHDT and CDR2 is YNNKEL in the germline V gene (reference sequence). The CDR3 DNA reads TGTGCCAGCAGTTGGTGGGGGGGGAACACTGAAGCTTTCTTT. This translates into CASSWWGGNTEAFF.

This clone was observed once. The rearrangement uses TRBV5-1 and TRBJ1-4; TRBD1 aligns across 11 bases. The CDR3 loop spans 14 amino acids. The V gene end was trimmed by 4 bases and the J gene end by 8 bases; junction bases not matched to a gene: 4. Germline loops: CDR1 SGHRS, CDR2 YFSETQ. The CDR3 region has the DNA TGCGCCAGCAGCCAGGGACAGGGGGGCGAAAAACTGTTTTTT. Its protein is CASSQGQGGEKLFF.

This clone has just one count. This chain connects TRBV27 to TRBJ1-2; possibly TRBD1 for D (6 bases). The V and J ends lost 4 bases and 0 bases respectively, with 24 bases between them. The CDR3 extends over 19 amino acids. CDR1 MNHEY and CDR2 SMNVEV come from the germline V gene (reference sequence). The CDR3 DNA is TGTGCCAGCAGTTCCCCTCCCTTCGGACAGACCGCGACTAACTATGGCTACACCTTC. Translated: CASSSPPFGQTATNYGYTF.

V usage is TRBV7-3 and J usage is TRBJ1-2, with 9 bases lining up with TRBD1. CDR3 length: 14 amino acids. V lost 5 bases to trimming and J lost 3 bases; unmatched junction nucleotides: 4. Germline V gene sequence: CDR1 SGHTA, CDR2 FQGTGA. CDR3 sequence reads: CASSPRDRDYGYTF. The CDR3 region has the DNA TGTGCCAGCAGCCCCCGGGACAGGGACTATGGCTACACCTTC.

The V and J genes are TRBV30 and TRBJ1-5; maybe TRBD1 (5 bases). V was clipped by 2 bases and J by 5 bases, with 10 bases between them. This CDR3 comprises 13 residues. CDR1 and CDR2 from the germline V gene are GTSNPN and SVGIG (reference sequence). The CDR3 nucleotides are TGTGCCTGGAGTACGTCGGGACATCAGCCCCAGCATTTT. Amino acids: CAWSTSGHQPQHF.

CDR3 protein: CASSPFGGNTGELFF. The CDR3 bases are TGTGCCAGCAGCCCGTTCGGGGGTAACACCGGGGAGCTGTTTTTT. The genes are TRBV7-9 and TRBJ2-2; D is possibly TRBD2 (6 bases). In germline, CDR1 is SEHNR, CDR2 FQNEAQ (reference sequence). Deletions cut 5 bases from V and 2 bases from J, with 12 bases between. This CDR3 is built from 15 residues.

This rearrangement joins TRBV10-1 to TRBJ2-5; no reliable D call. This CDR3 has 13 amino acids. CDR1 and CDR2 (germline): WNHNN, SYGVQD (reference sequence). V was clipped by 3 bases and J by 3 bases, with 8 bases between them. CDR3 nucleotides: TGCGCCAGCAGTGATTCTCTAGAAGAGACCCAGTACTTC. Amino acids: CASSDSLEETQYF.

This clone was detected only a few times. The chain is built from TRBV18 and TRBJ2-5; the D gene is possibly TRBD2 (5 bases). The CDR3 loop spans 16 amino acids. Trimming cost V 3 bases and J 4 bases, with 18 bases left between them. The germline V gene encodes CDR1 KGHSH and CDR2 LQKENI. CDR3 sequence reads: CASSPLGRGAGETQYF. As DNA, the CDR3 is TGTGCCAGCTCACCCCTAGGCCGGGGTGCGGGAGAGACCCAGTACTTC.

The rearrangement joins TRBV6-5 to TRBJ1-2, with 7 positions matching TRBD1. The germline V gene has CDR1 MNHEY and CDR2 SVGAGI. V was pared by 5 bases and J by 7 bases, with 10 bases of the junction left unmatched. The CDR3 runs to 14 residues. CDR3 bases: TGTGCCAGCAGTCCAGGACAGGCCCTTGCTGGCTACACCTTC. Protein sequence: CASSPGQALAGYTF.

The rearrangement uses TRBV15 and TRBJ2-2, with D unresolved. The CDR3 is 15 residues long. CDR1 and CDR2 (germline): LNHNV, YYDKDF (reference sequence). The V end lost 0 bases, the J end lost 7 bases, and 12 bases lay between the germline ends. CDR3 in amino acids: CATSRDLLRYGELFF. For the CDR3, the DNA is TGTGCCACCAGCAGAGATCTATTGCGGTACGGGGAGCTGTTTTTT.

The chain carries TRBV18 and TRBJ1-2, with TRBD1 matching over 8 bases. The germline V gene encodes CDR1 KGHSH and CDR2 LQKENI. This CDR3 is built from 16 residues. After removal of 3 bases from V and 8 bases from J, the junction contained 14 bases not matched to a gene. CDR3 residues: CASSPGGQANMDGYTF. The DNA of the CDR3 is TGTGCCAGCTCACCGGGGGGACAGGCCAATATGGACGGCTACACCTTC.

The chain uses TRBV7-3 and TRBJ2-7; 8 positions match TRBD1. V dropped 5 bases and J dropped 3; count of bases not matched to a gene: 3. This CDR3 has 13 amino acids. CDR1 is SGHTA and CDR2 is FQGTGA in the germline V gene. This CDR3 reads CASSPGQGYEQYF. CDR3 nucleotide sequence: TGTGCCAGCAGCCCCGGACAGGGCTACGAGCAGTACTTC.

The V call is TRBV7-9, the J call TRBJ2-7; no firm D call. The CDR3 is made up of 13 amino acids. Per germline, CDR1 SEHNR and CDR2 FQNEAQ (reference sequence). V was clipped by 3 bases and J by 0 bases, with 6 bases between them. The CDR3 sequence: CASSFENSYEQYF. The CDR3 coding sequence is TGTGCCAGCAGCTTCGAGAACTCCTACGAGCAGTACTTC. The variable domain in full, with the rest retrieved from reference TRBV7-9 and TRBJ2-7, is DTGVSQNPRHKITKRGQNVTFRCDPISEHNRLYWYRQTLGQGPEFLTYFQNEAQLEKSRLLSDRFSAERPKGSFSTLEIQRTEQGDSAMYLCASSFENSYEQYFGPGTRLTVT.

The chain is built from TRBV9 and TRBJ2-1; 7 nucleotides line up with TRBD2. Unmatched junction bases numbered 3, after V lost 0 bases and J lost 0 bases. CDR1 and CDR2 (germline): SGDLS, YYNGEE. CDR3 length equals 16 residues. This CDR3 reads CASSVAGGSSYNEQFF. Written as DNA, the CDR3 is TGTGCCAGCAGCGTAGCTGGCGGGAGCTCCTACAATGAGCAGTTCTTC. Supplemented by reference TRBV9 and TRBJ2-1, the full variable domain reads DSGVTQTPKHLITATGQRVTLRCSPRSGDLSVYWYQQSLDQGLQFLIQYYNGEERAKGNILERFSAQQFPDLHSELNLSSLELGDSALYFCASSVAGGSSYNEQFFGPGTRLTVL.

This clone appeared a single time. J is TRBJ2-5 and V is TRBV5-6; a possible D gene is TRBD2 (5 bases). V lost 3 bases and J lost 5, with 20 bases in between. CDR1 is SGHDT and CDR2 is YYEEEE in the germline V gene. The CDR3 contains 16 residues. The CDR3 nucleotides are TGTGCCAGCAGCTCCCCCTGGCGGGCGCTCGGGGAGACCCAGTACTTC. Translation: CASSSPWRALGETQYF.